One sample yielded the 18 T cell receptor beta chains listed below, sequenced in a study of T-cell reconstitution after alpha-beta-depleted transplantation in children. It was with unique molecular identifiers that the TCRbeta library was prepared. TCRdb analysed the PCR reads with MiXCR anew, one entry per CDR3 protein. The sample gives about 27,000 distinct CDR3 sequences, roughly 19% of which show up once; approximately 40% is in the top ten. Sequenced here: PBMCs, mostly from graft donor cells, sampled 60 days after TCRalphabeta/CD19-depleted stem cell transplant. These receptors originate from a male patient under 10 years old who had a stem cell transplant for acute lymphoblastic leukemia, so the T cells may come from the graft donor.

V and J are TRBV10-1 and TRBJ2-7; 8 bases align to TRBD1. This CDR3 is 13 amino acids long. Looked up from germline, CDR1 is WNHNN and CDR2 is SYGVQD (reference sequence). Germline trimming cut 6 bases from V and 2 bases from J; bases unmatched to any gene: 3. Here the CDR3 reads CASSPGGAYEQYF. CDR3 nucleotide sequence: TGCGCCAGCAGCCCAGGGGGCGCCTACGAGCAGTACTTC.

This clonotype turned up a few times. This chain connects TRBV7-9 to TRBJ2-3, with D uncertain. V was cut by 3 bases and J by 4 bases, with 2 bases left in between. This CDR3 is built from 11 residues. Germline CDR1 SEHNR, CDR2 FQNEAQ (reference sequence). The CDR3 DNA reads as TGTGCCAGCAGCTTTTCAGATACGCAGTATTTT. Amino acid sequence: CASSFSDTQYF.

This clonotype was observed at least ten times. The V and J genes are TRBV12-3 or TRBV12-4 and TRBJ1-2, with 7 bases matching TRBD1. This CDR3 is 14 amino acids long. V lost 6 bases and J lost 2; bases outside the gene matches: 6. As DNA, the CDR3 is TGTGCCAGCAGAAGACAGGGAGGCAACTATGGCTACACCTTC. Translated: CASRRQGGNYGYTF.

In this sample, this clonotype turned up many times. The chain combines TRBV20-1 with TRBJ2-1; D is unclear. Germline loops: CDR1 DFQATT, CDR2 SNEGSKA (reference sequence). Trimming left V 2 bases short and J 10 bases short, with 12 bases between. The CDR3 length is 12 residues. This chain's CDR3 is CSARPTRAEQFF. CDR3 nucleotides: TGCAGTGCTAGACCTACTCGGGCCGAGCAGTTCTTC.

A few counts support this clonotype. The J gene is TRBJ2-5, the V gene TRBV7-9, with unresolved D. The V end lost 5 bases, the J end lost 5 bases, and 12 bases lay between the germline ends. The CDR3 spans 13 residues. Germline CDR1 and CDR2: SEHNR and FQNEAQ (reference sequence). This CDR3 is CASSPRRSETQYF. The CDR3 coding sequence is TGTGCCAGCAGCCCCCGGCGGTCCGAGACCCAGTACTTC.

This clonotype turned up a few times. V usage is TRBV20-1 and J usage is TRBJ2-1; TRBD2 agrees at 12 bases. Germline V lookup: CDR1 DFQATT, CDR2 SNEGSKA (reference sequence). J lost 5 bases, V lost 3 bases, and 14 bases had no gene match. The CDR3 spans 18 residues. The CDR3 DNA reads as TGCAGTGCTAGGGTCACTAGCGGGGGGCTATTTTCGGACAATGAGCAGTTCTTC. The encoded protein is CSARVTSGGLFSDNEQFF.

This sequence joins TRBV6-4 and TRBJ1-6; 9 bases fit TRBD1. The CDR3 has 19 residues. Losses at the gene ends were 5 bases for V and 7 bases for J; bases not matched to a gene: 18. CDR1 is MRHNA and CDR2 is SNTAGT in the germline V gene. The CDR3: CASSRYYGTGKMWNSPLHF. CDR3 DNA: TGTGCCAGCAGTAGATACTACGGGACAGGGAAAATGTGGAATTCACCCCTCCACTTT.

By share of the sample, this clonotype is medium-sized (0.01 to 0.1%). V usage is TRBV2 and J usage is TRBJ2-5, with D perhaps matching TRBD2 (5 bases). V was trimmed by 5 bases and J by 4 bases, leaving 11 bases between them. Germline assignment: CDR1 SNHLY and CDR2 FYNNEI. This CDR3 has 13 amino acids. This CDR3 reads CASSPDLGETQYF. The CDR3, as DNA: TGTGCCAGCAGTCCGGACTTGGGAGAGACCCAGTACTTC.

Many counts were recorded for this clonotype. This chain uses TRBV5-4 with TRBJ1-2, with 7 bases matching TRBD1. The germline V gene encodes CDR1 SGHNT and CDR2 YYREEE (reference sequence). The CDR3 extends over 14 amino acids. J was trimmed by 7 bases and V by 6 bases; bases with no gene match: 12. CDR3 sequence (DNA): TGTGCCAGCACCAGAACAGAGGGGGCTGGTGGCTACACCTTC. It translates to CASTRTEGAGGYTF.

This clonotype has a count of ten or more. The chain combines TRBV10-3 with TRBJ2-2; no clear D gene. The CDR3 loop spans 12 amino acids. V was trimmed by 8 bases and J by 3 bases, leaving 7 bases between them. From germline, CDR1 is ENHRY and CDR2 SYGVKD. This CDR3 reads CAIANYTGELFF. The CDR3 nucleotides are TGTGCCATCGCCAACTACACCGGGGAGCTGTTTTTT.

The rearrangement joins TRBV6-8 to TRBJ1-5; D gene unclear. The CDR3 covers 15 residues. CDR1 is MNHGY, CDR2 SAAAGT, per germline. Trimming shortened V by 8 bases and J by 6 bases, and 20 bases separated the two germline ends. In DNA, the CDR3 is TGTGCCAGCGTTGTCGACGGACGGCCTGTTCAGCCCCAGCATTTT. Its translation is CASVVDGRPVQPQHF.

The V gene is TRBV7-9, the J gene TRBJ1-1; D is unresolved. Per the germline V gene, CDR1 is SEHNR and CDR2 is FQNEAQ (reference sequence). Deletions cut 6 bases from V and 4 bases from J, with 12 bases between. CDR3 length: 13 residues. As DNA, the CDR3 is TGTGCCAGCAGGGGGTTTAGTCGCACTGAAGCTTTCTTT. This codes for CASRGFSRTEAFF.

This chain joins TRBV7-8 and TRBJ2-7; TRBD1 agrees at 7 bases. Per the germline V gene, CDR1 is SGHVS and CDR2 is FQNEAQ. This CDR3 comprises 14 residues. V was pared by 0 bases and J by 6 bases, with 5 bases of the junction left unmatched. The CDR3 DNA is TGTGCCAGCAGCTTAGCGACGACAGGGCCCGAGCAGTACTTC. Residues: CASSLATTGPEQYF.

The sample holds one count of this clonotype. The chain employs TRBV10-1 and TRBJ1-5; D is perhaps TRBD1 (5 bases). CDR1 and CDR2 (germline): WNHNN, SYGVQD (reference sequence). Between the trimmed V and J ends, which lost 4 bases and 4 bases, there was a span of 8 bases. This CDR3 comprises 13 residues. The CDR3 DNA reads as TGCGCCAGCAGTGCACAGGTGAATCAGCCCCAGCATTTT. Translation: CASSAQVNQPQHF.

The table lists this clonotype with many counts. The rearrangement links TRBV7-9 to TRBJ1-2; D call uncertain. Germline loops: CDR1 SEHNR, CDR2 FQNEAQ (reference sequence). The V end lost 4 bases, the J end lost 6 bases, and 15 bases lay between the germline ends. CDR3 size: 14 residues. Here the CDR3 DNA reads TGTGCCAGCAGCTCCCCCCCTCGGGCCCATGGCTACACCTTC. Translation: CASSSPPRAHGYTF. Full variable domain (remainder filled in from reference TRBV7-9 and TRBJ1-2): DTGVSQNPRHKITKRGQNVTFRCDPISEHNRLYWYRQTLGQGPEFLTYFQNEAQLEKSRLLSDRFSAERPKGSFSTLEIQRTEQGDSAMYLCASSSPPRAHGYTFGSGTRLTVV.

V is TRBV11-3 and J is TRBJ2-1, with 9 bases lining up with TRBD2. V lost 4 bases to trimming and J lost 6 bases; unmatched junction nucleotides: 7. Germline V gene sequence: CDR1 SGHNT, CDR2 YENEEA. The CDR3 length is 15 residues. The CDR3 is CASSSGTSRGNEQFF. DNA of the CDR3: TGTGCCAGCAGCTCCGGGACTAGCCGGGGCAATGAGCAGTTCTTC.

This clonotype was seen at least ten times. The CDR3 region is CASSPPNPSRAFF. The CDR3 DNA follows: TGTGCCAGCAGCCCACCTAACCCGAGTAGAGCTTTCTTT. The chain joins TRBV7-2 to TRBJ1-1; no definite D call. V shed 5 bases and J shed 10 bases, with 17 bases lying between them. This CDR3 has 13 amino acids. The V gene's germline CDR1 is SGHTA and CDR2 FQGNSA.

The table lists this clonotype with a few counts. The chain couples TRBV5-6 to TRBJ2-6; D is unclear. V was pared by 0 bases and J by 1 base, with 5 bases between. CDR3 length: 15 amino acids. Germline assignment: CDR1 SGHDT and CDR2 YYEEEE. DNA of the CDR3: TGTGCCAGCAGCTTGGCGGGTTCTGGGGCCAACGTCCTGACTTTC. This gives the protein CASSLAGSGANVLTF.